The 3 T cell receptor beta chains in this list originate from one sample, sequenced in a study of CD8 T cells in Susac syndrome. With random hexamers, 0.5 to 1 ug RNA was reverse transcribed. One entry per CDR3 protein results from TCRdb running MiXCR on the immunoSEQ multiplex PCR reads. The table has around 270,000 distinct CDR3 sequences, over 75% seen once; the top ten hold less than 0.2%. The sequencing sample was made of CD8+ T cells from PBMCs. These receptors all come from a human donor with multiple sclerosis.

Only one count was recorded for this clonotype. The chain uses TRBV29-1 and TRBJ2-3; tentatively, D is TRBD1 (5 bases). Germline CDR1 and CDR2: SQVTM and ANQGSEA. The CDR3 contains 11 residues. V lost 7 bases and J lost 5, with 10 bases in between. CDR3 nucleotides: TGCAGCGCAAGGGGTGGAGATACGCAGTATTTT. This sequence encodes CSARGGDTQYF.

The chain is built from TRBV7-2 and TRBJ2-3, with 8 bases fitting TRBD2. CDR1 and CDR2 (germline): SGHTA, FQGNSA. CDR3 length: 14 amino acids. V shed 5 bases and J 5 bases; nucleotides not matched to a gene: 6. The CDR3 sequence is CASSVIRGGDTQYF. The CDR3 DNA sequence: TGTGCCAGCAGCGTAATTCGGGGGGGAGATACGCAGTATTTT.

The chain couples TRBV9 to TRBJ1-6; D is unresolved. This CDR3 region has 14 residues. The germline gives CDR1 SGDLS, CDR2 YYNGEE. V shed 4 bases and J shed 6 bases, with 11 bases lying between them. CDR3 sequence reads: CASSRAGGNSPLHF. In nucleotides, the CDR3 is TGTGCCAGCAGCAGGGCAGGCGGTAATTCACCCCTCCACTTT.